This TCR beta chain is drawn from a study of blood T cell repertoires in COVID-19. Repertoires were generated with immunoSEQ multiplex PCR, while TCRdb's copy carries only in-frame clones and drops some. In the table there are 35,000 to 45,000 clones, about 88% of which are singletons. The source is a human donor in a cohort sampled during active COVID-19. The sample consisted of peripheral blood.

The CDR3 is CAWSGVAGGPGNEQFF. In DNA, the CDR3 is TGTGCCTGGAGTGGGGTAGCGGGGGGGCCTGGAAATGAGCAGTTCTTC. V gene TRBV30 combines with J gene TRBJ2-1; 11 bases are shared with TRBD2. Germline trimming cut 1 base from V and 7 bases from J; bases unmatched to any gene: 9. Germline V lookup: CDR1 GTSNPN, CDR2 SVGIG (reference sequence). The CDR3 consists of 16 residues.